This T cell receptor beta chain was sequenced in a study of tumor and adjacent non-tumor tissue in lung cancer (dated by TCRdb to 2016 to 2019). About the full investigation: By cancer type, the cohort comprised about 13 adenocarcinoma patients, 2 squamous cell carcinoma patients and 1 small cell lung cancer patient. The study compared bulk TCRbeta repertoires between lung tumor tissue and matched distant non-tumor lung tissue from around 16 lung cancer patients. The roughly 15 enrolled patients, of whom around 10 were men and 5 were women, were aged about 31 to 80 years and were diagnosed with TNM stage I to III disease. More than 25 paired specimens, one tumor and one normal lung sample per patient, were profiled by TCRbeta CDR3 sequencing. In total, sequencing yielded 95 million to 150 million productive TCRbeta reads, which works out to an average of about 4.2 million reads per sample. The paper's findings and limits, for the study overall: Peripheral blood was not sequenced, so blood TCRbeta repertoires were not examined in the lung cancer patients of the study. The cohort had only about 16 patients, and the authors noted that larger samples and more detailed clinical data are needed. Younger patients had significantly higher TCR diversity, and higher tumor TCR diversity was associated with shorter overall and disease-free survival. In normal lung, the top 100 clones accounted for a significantly larger cumulative share of the repertoire than in tumor tissue. Tumor tissue showed significantly higher TCR diversity (inverse Simpson) than normal lung tissue, at roughly 430 vs 170 (P = 0.0075, Mann-Whitney U test). The methods do not name the sequencing platform or mention unique molecular identifiers.

V is cut by 5 bases and J by 7 bases, and the space between the germline ends is 15 bases. Sequences DFQATT (CDR1) and SNEGSKA (CDR2) are obtained from the germline V gene (reference sequence). The CDR3 runs 13 residues from the cysteine to the phenylalanine. Just the 39-base CDR3 DNA is kept, in frame starting at base 1. Bulk unsorted tissue served as the source for RNA extraction, and RNA quality was assessed using a NanoDrop ND-1000 and an Agilent 2100. Newly diagnosed lung cancer patients without prior chemotherapy who had been admitted for thoracic surgery in China between August and November 2014 were enrolled as donors. Anyone who had undergone radiotherapy or chemotherapy before, or who had another cancer at the same time, was left out of the study. Surgical tissue pieces of roughly 1-2.2 cm3 were preserved in RNAlater solution and were kept at -80 degrees C until use. In regard to this clonotype: No cognate antigen has been identified for it. No much larger clonotype is one base removed from it; base qualities were not supplied.

Preparation of the library involved multiplex PCR. Sequenced using an Illumina HiSeq 2500. TCRbeta libraries were built by three rounds of nested PCR using primers (Table S4), following protocols modified from ARM-PCR. Before sequencing, PCR products of 200-500 bp were cut from the gel and purified using the QIAquick gel extraction kit. Turning to the authors' computational methods: Reads were cleaned with Trimmomatic, merged with FLASH into complete CDR3 sequences, and assigned to V(D)J germline segments with MiTCR. VDJtools was used to compute clonal diversity as the inverse Simpson's index. A read counted as productive if the sequence was in-frame and lacked a premature stop codon. Using fastp at Q25 and MiXCR, TCRdb reprocessed the public reads and kept productive beta chains. Merged by CDR3 protein, the rows form single entries marked with the most common genes and DNA. These V and J calls derive from TCRdb rather than the authors' analysis. The sample table lists approximately 75,000 distinct CDR3 sequences, around 77% of them with a count of one. The ten largest clones represent approximately 12% of the sample.

The receptor was derived from a woman in her fifties or sixties with non-small cell lung cancer. The sequenced sample consisted of lung tumor tissue. The receptor chain draws on TRBV20-1 and TRBJ2-1; no confident D gene assignment can be made. The CDR3 reads as follows: CSAPSFHGNEQFF. The base sequence is TGCAGTGCTCCATCGTTCCATGGAAATGAGCAGTTCTTC.